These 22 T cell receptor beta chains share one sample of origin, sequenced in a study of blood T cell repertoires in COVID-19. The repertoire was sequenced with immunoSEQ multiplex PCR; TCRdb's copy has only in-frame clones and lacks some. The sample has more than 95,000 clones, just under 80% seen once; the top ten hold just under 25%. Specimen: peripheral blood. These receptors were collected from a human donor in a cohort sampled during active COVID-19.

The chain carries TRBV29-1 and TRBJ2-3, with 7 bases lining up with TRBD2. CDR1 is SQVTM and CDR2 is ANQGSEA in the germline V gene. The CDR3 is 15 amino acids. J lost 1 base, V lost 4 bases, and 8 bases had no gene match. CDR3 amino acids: CSVVGREPGTDTQYF. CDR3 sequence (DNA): TGCAGCGTTGTAGGGCGGGAGCCCGGCACAGATACGCAGTATTTT.

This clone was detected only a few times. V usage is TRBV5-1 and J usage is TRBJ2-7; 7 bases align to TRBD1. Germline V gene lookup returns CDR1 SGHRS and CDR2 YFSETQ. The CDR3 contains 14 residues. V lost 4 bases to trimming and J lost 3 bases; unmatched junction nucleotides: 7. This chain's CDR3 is CASSAGTEDYEQYF. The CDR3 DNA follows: TGCGCCAGCAGCGCCGGGACAGAGGACTACGAGCAGTACTTC.

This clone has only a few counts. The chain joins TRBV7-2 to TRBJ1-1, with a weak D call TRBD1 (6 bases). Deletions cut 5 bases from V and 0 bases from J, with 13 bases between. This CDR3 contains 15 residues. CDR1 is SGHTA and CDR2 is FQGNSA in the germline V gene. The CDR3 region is CASSLVGGMNTEAFF. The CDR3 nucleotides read TGTGCCAGCAGCCTCGTAGGGGGAATGAACACTGAAGCTTTCTTT.

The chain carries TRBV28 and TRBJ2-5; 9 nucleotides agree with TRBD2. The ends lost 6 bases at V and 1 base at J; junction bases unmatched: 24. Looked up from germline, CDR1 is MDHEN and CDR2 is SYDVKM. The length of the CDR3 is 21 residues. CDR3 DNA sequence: TGTGCCAGCAGCGTAGCCTCGAGGGGGGAGAGAACTAGCGGGCTCCAAGAGACCCAGTACTTC. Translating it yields CASSVASRGERTSGLQETQYF. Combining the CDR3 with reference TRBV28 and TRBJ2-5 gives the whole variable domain DVKVTQSSRYLVKRTGEKVFLECVQDMDHENMFWYRQDPGLGLRLIYFSYDVKMKEKGDIPEGYSVSREKKERFSLILESASTNQTSMYLCASSVASRGERTSGLQETQYFGPGTRLLVL.

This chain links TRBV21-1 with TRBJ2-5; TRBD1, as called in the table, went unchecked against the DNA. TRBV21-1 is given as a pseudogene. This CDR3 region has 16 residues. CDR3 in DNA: TGTGCCAGCAGCAAAGGCCGACAGGGCCCAGAAGAGACCCAGTACTTC. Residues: CASSKGRQGPEETQYF.

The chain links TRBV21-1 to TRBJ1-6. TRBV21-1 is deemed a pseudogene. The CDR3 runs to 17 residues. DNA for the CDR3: TGTGCCAGCAGCAAAAAAATCGGGAAAGCCTATAATTCACCCCTCCACTTT. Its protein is CASSKKIGKAYNSPLHF.

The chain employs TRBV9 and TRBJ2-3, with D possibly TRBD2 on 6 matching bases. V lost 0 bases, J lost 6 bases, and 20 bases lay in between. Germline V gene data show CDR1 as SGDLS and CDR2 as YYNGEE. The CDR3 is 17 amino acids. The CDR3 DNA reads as TGTGCCAGCAGCGTAGGGAGGGGCGGGGCACGGGGTGATACGCAGTATTTT. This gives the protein CASSVGRGGARGDTQYF.

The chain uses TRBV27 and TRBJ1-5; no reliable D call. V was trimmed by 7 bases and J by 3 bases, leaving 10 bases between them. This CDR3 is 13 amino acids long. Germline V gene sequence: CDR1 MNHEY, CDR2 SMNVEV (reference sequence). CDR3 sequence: CASNEANNQPQHF. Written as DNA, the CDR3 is TGTGCCAGCAATGAGGCGAACAATCAGCCCCAGCATTTT.

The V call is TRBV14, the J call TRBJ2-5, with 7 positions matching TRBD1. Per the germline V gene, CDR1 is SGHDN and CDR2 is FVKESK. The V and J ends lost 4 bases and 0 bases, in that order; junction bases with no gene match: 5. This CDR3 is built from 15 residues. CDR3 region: CASSRQGPYQETQYF. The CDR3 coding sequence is TGTGCCAGCAGCCGACAGGGACCGTACCAAGAGACCCAGTACTTC.

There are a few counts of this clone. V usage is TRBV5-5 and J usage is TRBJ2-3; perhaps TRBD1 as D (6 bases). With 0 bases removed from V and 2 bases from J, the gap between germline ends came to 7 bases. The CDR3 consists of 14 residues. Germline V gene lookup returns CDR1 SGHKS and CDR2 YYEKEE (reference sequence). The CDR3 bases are TGTGCCAGCAGCTTGGACAGGGCCACAGATACGCAGTATTTT. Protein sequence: CASSLDRATDTQYF.

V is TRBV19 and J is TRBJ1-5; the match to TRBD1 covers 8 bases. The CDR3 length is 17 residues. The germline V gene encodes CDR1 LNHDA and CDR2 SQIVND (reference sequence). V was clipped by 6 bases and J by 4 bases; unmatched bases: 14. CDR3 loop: CASSLLPPGGRNQPQHF. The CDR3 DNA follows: TGTGCCAGTAGCCTTCTTCCTCCAGGGGGCCGTAATCAGCCCCAGCATTTT.

In DNA, the CDR3 is TGTGCCATCAGTGAGTCGACGGGACAGGGGGTGGGGACTGAAGCTTTCTTT. Residues: CAISESTGQGVGTEAFF. This rearrangement joins TRBV10-3 to TRBJ1-1; 11 positions agree with TRBD1. V was clipped by 0 bases and J by 5 bases; unmatched bases: 8. CDR1 ENHRY and CDR2 SYGVKD come from the germline V gene. There are 17 residues in the CDR3.

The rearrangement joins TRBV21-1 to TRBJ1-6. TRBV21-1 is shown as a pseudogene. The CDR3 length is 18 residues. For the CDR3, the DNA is TGTGCCAGCAGCATCTGGACTCTCACCCGCCAATATAATTCACCCCTCCACTTT. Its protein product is CASSIWTLTRQYNSPLHF.

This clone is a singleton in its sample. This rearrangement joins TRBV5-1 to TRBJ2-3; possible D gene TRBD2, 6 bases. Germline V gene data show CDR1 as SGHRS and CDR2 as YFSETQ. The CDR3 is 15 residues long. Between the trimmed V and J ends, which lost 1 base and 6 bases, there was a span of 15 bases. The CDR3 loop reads CASSLNRESLDTQYF. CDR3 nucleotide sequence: TGCGCCAGCAGCTTGAACCGGGAGAGTCTTGATACGCAGTATTTT.

The CDR3 sequence is CSARQGVNTEAFF. CDR3 in DNA: TGCAGCGCCAGACAGGGGGTGAACACTGAAGCTTTCTTT. The chain links TRBV29-1 to TRBJ1-1; the match to TRBD1 covers 9 bases. The CDR3 is 13 residues long. Germline CDR1 reads SQVTM; CDR2 reads ANQGSEA. J was trimmed by 0 bases and V by 7 bases; bases with no gene match: 3.

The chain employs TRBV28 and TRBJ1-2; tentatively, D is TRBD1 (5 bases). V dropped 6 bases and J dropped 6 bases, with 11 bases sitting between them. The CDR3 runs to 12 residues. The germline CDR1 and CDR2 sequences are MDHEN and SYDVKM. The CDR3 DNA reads TGTGCCAGCAGGATAGGGGTGAATGGCTACACCTTC. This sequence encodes CASRIGVNGYTF.

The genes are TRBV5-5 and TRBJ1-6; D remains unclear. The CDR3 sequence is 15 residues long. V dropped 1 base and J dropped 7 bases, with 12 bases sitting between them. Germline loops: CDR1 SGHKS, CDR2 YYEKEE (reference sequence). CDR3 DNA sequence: TGTGCCAGCAGCTTGTTTGGTACGGAGAATTCACCCCTCCACTTT. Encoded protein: CASSLFGTENSPLHF.

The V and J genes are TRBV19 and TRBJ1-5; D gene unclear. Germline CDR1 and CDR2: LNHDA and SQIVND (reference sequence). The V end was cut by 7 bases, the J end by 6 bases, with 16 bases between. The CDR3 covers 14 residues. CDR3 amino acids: CASTATSPGQPQHF. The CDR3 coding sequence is TGTGCCAGTACCGCCACCTCGCCGGGTCAGCCCCAGCATTTT.

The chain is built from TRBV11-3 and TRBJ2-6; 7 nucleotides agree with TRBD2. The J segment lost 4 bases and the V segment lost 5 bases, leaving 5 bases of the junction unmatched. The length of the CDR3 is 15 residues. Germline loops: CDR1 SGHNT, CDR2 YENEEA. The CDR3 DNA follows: TGTGCCAGCAGCCCCAGCGGGGCCGGGGCCAACGTCCTGACTTTC. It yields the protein CASSPSGAGANVLTF.

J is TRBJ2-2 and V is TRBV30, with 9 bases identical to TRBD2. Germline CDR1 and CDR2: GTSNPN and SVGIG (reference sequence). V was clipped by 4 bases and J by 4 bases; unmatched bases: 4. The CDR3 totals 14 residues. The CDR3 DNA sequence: TGTGCCTGGACTAGCGGGACCGCCACCGGGGAGCTGTTTTTT. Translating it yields CAWTSGTATGELFF.

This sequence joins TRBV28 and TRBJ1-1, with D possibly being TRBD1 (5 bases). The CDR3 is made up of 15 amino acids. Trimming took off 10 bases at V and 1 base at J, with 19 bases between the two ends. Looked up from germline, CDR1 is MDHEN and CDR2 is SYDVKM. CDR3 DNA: TGTGCCATCACGAAGGGGTACAGGCAGAACACTGAAGCTTTCTTT. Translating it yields CAITKGYRQNTEAFF. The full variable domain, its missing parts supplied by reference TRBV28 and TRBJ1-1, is DVKVTQSSRYLVKRTGEKVFLECVQDMDHENMFWYRQDPGLGLRLIYFSYDVKMKEKGDIPEGYSVSREKKERFSLILESASTNQTSMYLCAITKGYRQNTEAFFGQGTRLTVV.

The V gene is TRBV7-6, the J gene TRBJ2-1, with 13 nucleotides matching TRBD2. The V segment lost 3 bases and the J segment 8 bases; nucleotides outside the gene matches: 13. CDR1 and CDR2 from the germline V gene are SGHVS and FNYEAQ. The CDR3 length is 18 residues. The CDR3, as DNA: TGTGCCAGCAGCTTTTCCGGGACTAGCGGGGCTATGCGCTATGAGCAGTTCTTC. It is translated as CASSFSGTSGAMRYEQFF.